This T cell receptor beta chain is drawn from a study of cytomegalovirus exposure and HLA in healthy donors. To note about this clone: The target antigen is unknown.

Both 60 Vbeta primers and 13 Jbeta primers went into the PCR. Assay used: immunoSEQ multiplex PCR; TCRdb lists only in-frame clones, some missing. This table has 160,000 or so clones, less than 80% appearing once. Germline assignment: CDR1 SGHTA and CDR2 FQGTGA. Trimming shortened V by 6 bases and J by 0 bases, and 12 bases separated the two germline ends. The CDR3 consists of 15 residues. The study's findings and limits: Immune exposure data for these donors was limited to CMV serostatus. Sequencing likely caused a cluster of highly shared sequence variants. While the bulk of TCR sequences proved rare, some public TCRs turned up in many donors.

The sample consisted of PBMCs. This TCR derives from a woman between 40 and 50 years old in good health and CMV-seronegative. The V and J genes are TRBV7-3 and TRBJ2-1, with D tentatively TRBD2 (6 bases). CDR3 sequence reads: CASSGGPSSYNEQFF. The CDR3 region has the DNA TGTGCCAGCAGTGGAGGGCCGAGCTCCTACAATGAGCAGTTCTTC.